One and the same sample provided the 20 T cell receptor beta chains below, sequenced in a study of OX40 agonist ivuxolimab in advanced cancers. The assay was immunoSEQ multiplex PCR, and TCRdb's table has in-frame clones only and misses some. Found here are about 90,000 clones, around 89% of them singletons; the top ten hold around 0.16%. Sequenced material: CD4+ or CD8+ T cells sorted from blood, taken in a trial of the OX40 agonist ivuxolimab. The receptor source for this set is an adult with an advanced solid tumor such as melanoma, head and neck, liver or kidney cancer.

The chain combines TRBV4-1 with TRBJ2-5; TRBD1 might be the D (5 bases). Deletions cut 0 bases from V and 5 bases from J, with 13 bases between. The CDR3 runs to 15 residues. The germline CDR1 and CDR2 sequences are MGHRA and YSYEKL. This chain's CDR3 is CASSQDGADGETQYF. The CDR3, as DNA: TGCGCCAGCAGCCAAGATGGGGCAGATGGTGAGACCCAGTACTTC.

The chain combines TRBV6-5 with TRBJ1-6; TRBD1 might be the D (6 bases). CDR3 size: 12 residues. CDR1 and CDR2 from the germline V gene are MNHEY and SVGAGI. V lost 5 bases, J lost 14 bases, and 13 bases lay in between. The CDR3 region has the DNA TGTGCCAGCAGTCGACAGGATAGCACCCTCCACTTT. Its translation: CASSRQDSTLHF.

The chain has TRBV2 and TRBJ2-3; D tentatively fits TRBD1 or TRBD2 (5 bases each). Germline assignment: CDR1 SNHLY and CDR2 FYNNEI. The CDR3 loop spans 14 amino acids. V lost 8 bases and J 0 bases, leaving 12 bases between the germline ends. The CDR3 DNA sequence: TGTGCCAGCCTCTGGGACCATAGCACAGATACGCAGTATTTT. Its translation: CASLWDHSTDTQYF.

The chain combines TRBV29-1 with TRBJ2-1, with D possibly matching TRBD2 (5 bases). The length of the CDR3 is 13 residues. The V gene's germline CDR1 is SQVTM and CDR2 ANQGSEA. V was shortened by 7 bases and J by 5 bases, with 15 bases between the two germline ends. The CDR3 DNA reads TGCAGCGCCAAGGCCGGGAAAGACAATGAGCAGTTCTTC. Amino acids: CSAKAGKDNEQFF.

J is TRBJ1-2 and V is TRBV5-5, with D tentatively TRBD1 (5 bases). Deletions cut 1 base from V and 5 bases from J, with 12 bases between. The CDR3 spans 14 residues. Germline lookup yields CDR1 SGHKS and CDR2 YYEKEE (reference sequence). In nucleotides, the CDR3 is TGTGCCAGCAGCTTGTCAGGGAGAGTATATGGCTACACCTTC. Its translation is CASSLSGRVYGYTF.

The rearrangement uses TRBV19 and TRBJ2-1; 10 positions match TRBD2. CDR3 length: 17 residues. The V and J ends lost 4 bases and 2 bases, in that order; junction bases with no gene match: 8. Germline lookup yields CDR1 LNHDA and CDR2 SQIVND (reference sequence). DNA for the CDR3: TGTGCCAGTAGTACCCCTCTACTAGCGGGGACCTACAATGAGCAGTTCTTC. Translation: CASSTPLLAGTYNEQFF. The entire variable domain, with the rest obtained from reference TRBV19 and TRBJ2-1, is as follows: DGGITQSPKYLFRKEGQNVTLSCEQNLNHDAMYWYRQDPGQGLRLIYYSQIVNDFQKGDIAEGYSVSREKKESFPLTVTSAQKNPTAFYLCASSTPLLAGTYNEQFFGPGTRLTVL.

The CDR3, as DNA: TGTGCCAGCAGCCAGGAGCCCCTCCACTTT. Translated, it gives CASSQEPLHF. The chain carries TRBV7-3 and TRBJ1-6; D call uncertain. Germline V gene lookup returns CDR1 SGHTA and CDR2 FQGTGA. V was pared by 5 bases and J by 13 bases, with 6 bases between. CDR3 length equals 10 residues. The entire variable domain, with the rest obtained from reference TRBV7-3 and TRBJ1-6, is as follows: GAGVSQTPSNKVTEKGKYVELRCDPISGHTALYWYRQSLGQGPEFLIYFQGTGAADDSGLPNDRFFAVRPEGSVSTLKIQRTERGDSAVYLCASSQEPLHFGNGTRLTVT.

CDR3 protein: CASSTDRGQGNEAFF. DNA of the CDR3: TGTGCCAGCAGTACTGACAGGGGGCAAGGGAATGAAGCTTTCTTT. The J gene is TRBJ1-1, the V gene TRBV6-5, with 10 bases that match TRBD1. Germline CDR1 MNHEY, CDR2 SVGAGI. The CDR3 extends over 15 amino acids. Germline trimming cut 5 bases from V and 7 bases from J; bases unmatched to any gene: 10.

The V gene is TRBV6-4, the J gene TRBJ2-2; TRBD2 aligns across 7 bases. Germline loops: CDR1 MRHNA, CDR2 SNTAGT. The V gene end was trimmed by 8 bases and the J gene end by 7 bases; junction bases not matched to a gene: 7. The CDR3 sequence is 13 residues long. The CDR3 sequence is CASGIAGGGELFF. The CDR3 DNA sequence: TGTGCCAGCGGAATAGCGGGCGGCGGGGAGCTGTTTTTT.

This chain joins TRBV7-3 and TRBJ2-3; D unresolved. The germline V gene encodes CDR1 SGHTA and CDR2 FQGTGA. The V gene lost 2 bases and the J gene lost 3 bases, with 6 bases spanning the gap. CDR3 length: 13 amino acids. The CDR3 DNA sequence: TGTGCCAGCAGCTTACTCCTAACAGATACGCAGTATTTT. Residues: CASSLLLTDTQYF.

The J gene is TRBJ1-1, the V gene TRBV7-8, with 7 bases matching TRBD1. The germline V gene encodes CDR1 SGHVS and CDR2 FQNEAQ. The length of the CDR3 is 18 residues. With V trimmed by 3 bases and J by 0 bases, 13 bases remained unmatched. This chain's CDR3 is CASSFAAGTVPMNTEAFF. The CDR3 DNA reads TGTGCCAGCAGCTTTGCTGCGGGGACAGTGCCGATGAACACTGAAGCTTTCTTT.

The chain uses TRBV30 and TRBJ2-7, with 11 bases fitting TRBD1. The CDR3 is made up of 14 amino acids. From germline, CDR1 is GTSNPN and CDR2 SVGIG (reference sequence). Unmatched junction bases numbered 7, after V lost 3 bases and J lost 6 bases. The CDR3 protein is CAWSPGTGGAEQYF. CDR3 sequence (DNA): TGTGCCTGGAGCCCCGGGACAGGGGGTGCCGAGCAGTACTTC.

V and J are TRBV15 and TRBJ1-6; 9 positions match TRBD1. Looked up from germline, CDR1 is LNHNV and CDR2 is YYDKDF (reference sequence). This CDR3 has 13 amino acids. Unmatched junction bases numbered 2, after V lost 8 bases and J lost 6 bases. The CDR3 is CATSDRGNSPLHF. In nucleotides, the CDR3 is TGTGCCACCTCGGACAGGGGTAATTCACCCCTCCACTTT.

The V gene is TRBV30, the J gene TRBJ2-2; D is possibly TRBD2 (6 bases). CDR3 length: 15 residues. Deletions cut 0 bases from V and 7 bases from J, with 15 bases between. Germline CDR1 is GTSNPN and CDR2 is SVGIG (reference sequence). In DNA, the CDR3 is TGTGCCTGGAGTGTCCGGGGGAGGTTGAGCGGGGAGCTGTTTTTT. Protein: CAWSVRGRLSGELFF.

The DNA for the CDR3 is TGTGCCAGCAGTTTACTTCCTTTCTCCGGGACAGGGCACTATAATTCACCCCTCCACTTT. It is translated as CASSLLPFSGTGHYNSPLHF. The rearrangement uses TRBV27 and TRBJ1-6; 9 positions match TRBD1. After removal of 2 bases from V and 3 bases from J, the junction contained 14 bases not matched to a gene. CDR1 is MNHEY, CDR2 SMNVEV, per germline (reference sequence). The CDR3 loop spans 20 amino acids.

The chain carries TRBV9 and TRBJ2-3, with D perhaps TRBD2 (5 bases). The V gene's germline CDR1 is SGDLS and CDR2 YYNGEE. The CDR3 runs 15 residues. V was clipped by 0 bases and J by 3 bases, with 11 bases between them. CDR3 in DNA: TGTGCCAGCAGCGTAGCCGACTACACAACAGATACGCAGTATTTT. This translates into CASSVADYTTDTQYF.

V is TRBV25-1 and J is TRBJ2-7, with D uncertain. V was clipped by 6 bases and J by 3 bases, with 12 bases between them. Germline V lookup: CDR1 MGHDK, CDR2 SYGVNS. There are 13 residues in the CDR3. CDR3 in DNA: TGTGCCAGCAGCGGAAACATACACTACGAGCAGTACTTC. Its protein is CASSGNIHYEQYF.

The table lists this clone with a few counts. In the same sample, other DNA sequences code for this CDR3. This chain uses TRBV11-1 with TRBJ1-1, with 7 bases aligning to TRBD1. V lost 5 bases and J lost 4; bases outside the gene matches: 7. The CDR3 extends over 14 amino acids. CDR1 and CDR2 from the germline V gene are SGHAT and FQDESV (reference sequence). The CDR3 bases are TGTGCCAGCAGCCGAGACAGGGTTGGCACTGAAGCTTTCTTT. Its translation: CASSRDRVGTEAFF.

The chain employs TRBV30 and TRBJ1-2; D is ambiguous. Between the trimmed V and J ends, which lost 2 bases and 14 bases, there was a span of 12 bases. This CDR3 contains 10 residues. The germline V gene has CDR1 GTSNPN and CDR2 SVGIG (reference sequence). The DNA of the CDR3 is TGTGCCTGGAGTTTTATACAGCAGACCTTC. It encodes CAWSFIQQTF.

The rearrangement uses TRBV6-5 and TRBJ2-6, with D maybe TRBD1 (6 bases). Germline CDR1 reads MNHEY; CDR2 reads SVGAGI. V lost 0 bases and J lost 0, with 6 bases in between. CDR3 length equals 16 residues. The CDR3 is CASSYSGGSGANVLTF. CDR3 sequence (DNA): TGTGCCAGCAGTTACTCAGGGGGCTCTGGGGCCAACGTCCTGACTTTC.